The clone carrying this T cell receptor (beta chain) has more than one count but fewer than ten. As yet, its antigen is unknown. The record originates from a study of human T cells and chemical hapten exposure. The V end was cut by 10 bases, the J end by 5 bases, with 17 bases between. The CDR3 is 13 residues long. Germline values: CDR1 SEHNR, CDR2 FQNEAQ (reference sequence). Notes on the study in general: Sensitizing to DPC left TCRs with a frequency above 1 in 1000 unaltered.

Time point reported: pre-sensitization, week 0. The treatment: therapeutic diphenylcyclopropenone sensitization with weekly scalp DPC. Drawing of blood took place ahead of applying each patch test. The study enrolled 18 to 70-year-old alopecia patients suitable for DPC. Unseparated into fractions, whole blood served as the source from which total RNA was extracted. From the RACE reads, TCRdb called clonotypes with MiXCR, one entry per CDR3 protein. The top ten hold roughly 3.5% of the sample, which has 80,000 to 100,000 distinct CDR3 sequences, 8% to 10% seen once. The receptor comes from a woman between 35 and 50 years old with alopecia areata. Some clones in this sample may be carry-over from other donors' samples. The chain carries TRBV7-9 and TRBJ2-5; D call uncertain. Sequencing was performed on whole blood, taken in connection with sensitization to the hapten diphenylcyclopropenone (DPC). The DNA of the CDR3 is TGTGCCACCGACCAAACTAACGTCGAGACCCAGTACTTC. It is translated as CATDQTNVETQYF. The full variable domain, with the rest looked up from reference TRBV7-9 and TRBJ2-5, is DTGVSQNPRHKITKRGQNVTFRCDPISEHNRLYWYRQTLGQGPEFLTYFQNEAQLEKSRLLSDRFSAERPKGSFSTLEIQRTEQGDSAMYLCATDQTNVETQYFGPGTRLLVL.